This T cell receptor (beta chain) is from a study of blood T cells in healthy people across ages. A second PCR of 7 to 11 cycles used a sample-barcoded 5' primer and a J-beta primer mix. MiXCR, run by TCRdb on the 5' RACE reads, gives a single entry per CDR3 protein. The sample lists some 900,000 distinct CDR3 sequences, around 48% occurring once. This CDR3 spans 13 amino acids. CDR1 is DFQATT and CDR2 is SNEGSKA in the germline V gene (reference sequence). Of note for this clonotype: One end of the junction varies from germline; a read error may be responsible.

Input material: blood. The receptor was isolated from a young man in good health. The chain has TRBV20-1 and TRBJ2-1; weak D call: TRBD2 (6 bases). The DNA for the CDR3 is TGCAGTTCTAGCAACGCGGACTACATTGAGCAGTTCTTC. Its translation: CSSSNADYIEQFF.